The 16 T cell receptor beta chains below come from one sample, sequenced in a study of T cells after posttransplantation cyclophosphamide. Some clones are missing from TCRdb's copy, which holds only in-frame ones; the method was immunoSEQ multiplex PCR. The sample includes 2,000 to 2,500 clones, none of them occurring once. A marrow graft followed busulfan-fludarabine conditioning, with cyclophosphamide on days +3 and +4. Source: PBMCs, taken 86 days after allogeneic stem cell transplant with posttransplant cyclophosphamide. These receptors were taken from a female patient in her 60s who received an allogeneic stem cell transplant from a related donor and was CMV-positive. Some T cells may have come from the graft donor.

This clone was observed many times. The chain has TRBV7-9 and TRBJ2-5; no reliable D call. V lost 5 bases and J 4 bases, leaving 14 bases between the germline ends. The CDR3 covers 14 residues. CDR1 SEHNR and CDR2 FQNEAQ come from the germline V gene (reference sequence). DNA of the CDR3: TGTGCCAGCAGCCTCCCCGGTGCGAGAGAGACCCAGTACTTC. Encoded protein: CASSLPGARETQYF.

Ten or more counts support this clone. CDR3 protein: CASSDRGHYGYTF. The CDR3 nucleotides are TGTGCCAGCAGCGACAGGGGTCACTATGGCTACACCTTC. The chain employs TRBV9 and TRBJ1-2; 7 bases map to TRBD1. The CDR3 loop spans 13 amino acids. J gave up 3 bases and V 3 bases, and 2 bases lay outside the gene matches. Per the germline V gene, CDR1 is SGDLS and CDR2 is YYNGEE.

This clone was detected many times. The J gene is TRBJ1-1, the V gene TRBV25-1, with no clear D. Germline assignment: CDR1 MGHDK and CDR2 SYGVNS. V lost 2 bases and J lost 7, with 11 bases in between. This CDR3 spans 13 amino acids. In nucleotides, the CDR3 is TGTGCCAGCAGTGAAGGCTCCCCAGGTGAAGCTTTCTTT. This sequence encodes CASSEGSPGEAFF.

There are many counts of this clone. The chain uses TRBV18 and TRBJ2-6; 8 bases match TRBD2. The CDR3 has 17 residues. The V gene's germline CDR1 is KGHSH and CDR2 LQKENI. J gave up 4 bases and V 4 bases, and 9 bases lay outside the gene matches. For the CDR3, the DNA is TGTGCCAGCTCACTTAGCGGGGCCCCCGGAGGGGCCAACGTCCTGACTTTC. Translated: CASSLSGAPGGANVLTF.

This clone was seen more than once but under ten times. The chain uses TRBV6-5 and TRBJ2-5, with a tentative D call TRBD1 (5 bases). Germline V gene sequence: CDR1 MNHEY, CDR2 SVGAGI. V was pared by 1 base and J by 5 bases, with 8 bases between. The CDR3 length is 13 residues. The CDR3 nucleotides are TGTGCCAGCAGTTACTTAGGGGTTGAGACCCAGTACTTC. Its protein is CASSYLGVETQYF.

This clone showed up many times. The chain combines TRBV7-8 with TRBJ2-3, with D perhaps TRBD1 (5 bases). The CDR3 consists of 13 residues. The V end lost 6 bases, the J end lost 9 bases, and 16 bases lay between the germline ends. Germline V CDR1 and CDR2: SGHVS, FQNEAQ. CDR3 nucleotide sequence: TGTGCCAGCAGTCTCCCCCCAGGGCAGACGCAGTATTTT. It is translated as CASSLPPGQTQYF.

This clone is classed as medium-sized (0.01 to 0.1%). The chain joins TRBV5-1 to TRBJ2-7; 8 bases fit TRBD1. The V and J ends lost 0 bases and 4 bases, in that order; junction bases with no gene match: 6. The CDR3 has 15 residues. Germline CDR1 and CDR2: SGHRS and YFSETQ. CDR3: CASSLGGTGPYEQYF. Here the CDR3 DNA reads TGCGCCAGCAGCTTGGGCGGGACAGGTCCGTACGAGCAGTACTTC.

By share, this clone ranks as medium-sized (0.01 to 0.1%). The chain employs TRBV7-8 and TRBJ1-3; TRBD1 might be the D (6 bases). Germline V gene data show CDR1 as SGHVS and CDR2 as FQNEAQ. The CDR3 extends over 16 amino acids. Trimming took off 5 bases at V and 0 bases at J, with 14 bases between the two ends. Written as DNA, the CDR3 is TGTGCCAGCAGCCCCCGACAGGCCTCCTCTGGAAACACCATATATTTT. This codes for CASSPRQASSGNTIYF.

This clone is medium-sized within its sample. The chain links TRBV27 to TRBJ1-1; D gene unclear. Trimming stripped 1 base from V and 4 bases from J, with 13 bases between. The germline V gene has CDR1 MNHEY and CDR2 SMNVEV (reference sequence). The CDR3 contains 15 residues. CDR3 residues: CASSLFAGGGTEAFF. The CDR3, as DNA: TGTGCCAGCAGTTTATTTGCCGGAGGCGGCACTGAAGCTTTCTTT.

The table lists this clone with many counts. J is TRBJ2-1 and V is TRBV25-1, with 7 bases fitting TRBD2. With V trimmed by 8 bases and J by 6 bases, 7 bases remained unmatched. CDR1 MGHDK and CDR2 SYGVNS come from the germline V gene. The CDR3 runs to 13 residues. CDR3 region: CASGGDQLNEQFF. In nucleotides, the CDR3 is TGTGCCAGCGGGGGGGACCAGCTCAATGAGCAGTTCTTC.

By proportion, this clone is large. The CDR3 nucleotides read TGTGCCAGCAGTTATTCCCCGGGACAGGCATGTGCAACTAATGAAAAACTGTTTTTT. Translated, it gives CASSYSPGQACATNEKLFF. The chain uses TRBV6-9 and TRBJ1-4; TRBD1 agrees at 8 bases. The CDR3 sequence is 19 residues long. V trimming: 0 bases; J trimming: 0 bases; junction bases outside the gene matches: 9. CDR1 is MNHGY, CDR2 SVAAGI, per germline.

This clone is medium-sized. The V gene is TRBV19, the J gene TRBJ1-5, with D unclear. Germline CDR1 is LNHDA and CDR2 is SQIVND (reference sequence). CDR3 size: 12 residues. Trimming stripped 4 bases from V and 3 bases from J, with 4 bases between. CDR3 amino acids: CASSTYNQPQHF. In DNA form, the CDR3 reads TGTGCCAGTAGTACCTACAATCAGCCCCAGCATTTT.

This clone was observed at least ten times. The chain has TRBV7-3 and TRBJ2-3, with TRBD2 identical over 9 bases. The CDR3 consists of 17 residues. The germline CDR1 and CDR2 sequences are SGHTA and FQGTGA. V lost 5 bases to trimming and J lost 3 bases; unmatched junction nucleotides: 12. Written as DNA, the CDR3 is TGTGCCAGCAGCCAGGGGCGTACTAGCGGGTTTACAGATACGCAGTATTTT. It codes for CASSQGRTSGFTDTQYF. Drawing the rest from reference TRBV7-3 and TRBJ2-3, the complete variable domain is GAGVSQTPSNKVTEKGKYVELRCDPISGHTALYWYRQSLGQGPEFLIYFQGTGAADDSGLPNDRFFAVRPEGSVSTLKIQRTERGDSAVYLCASSQGRTSGFTDTQYFGPGTRLTVL.

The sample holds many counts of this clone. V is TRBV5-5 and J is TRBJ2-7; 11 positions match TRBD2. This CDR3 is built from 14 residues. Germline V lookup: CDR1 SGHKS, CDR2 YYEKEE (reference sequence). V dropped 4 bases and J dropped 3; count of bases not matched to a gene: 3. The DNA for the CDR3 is TGTGCCAGCAGCCTGACTAGCGGGAACTACGAGCAGTACTTC. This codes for CASSLTSGNYEQYF.

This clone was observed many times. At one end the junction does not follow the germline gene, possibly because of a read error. CDR3 DNA sequence: TGTGCCAGCAGTTTATGGGGACATTATAGTTCACCCCTCCACTTT. Its translation is CASSLWGHYSSPLHF. The gene calls are TRBV27 and TRBJ1-6; possibly TRBD1 for D (6 bases). Germline-derived CDR1 and CDR2 are MNHEY and SMNVEV (reference sequence). This CDR3 region has 15 residues.

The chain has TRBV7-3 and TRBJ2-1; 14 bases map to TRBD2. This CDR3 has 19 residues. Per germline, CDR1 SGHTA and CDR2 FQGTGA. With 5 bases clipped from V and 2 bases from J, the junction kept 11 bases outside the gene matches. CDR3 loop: CASSPPGTSGGDAYNEQFF. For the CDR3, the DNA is TGTGCCAGCAGCCCCCCCGGGACTAGCGGGGGAGATGCCTACAATGAGCAGTTCTTC.